A selection of T cell receptor beta chains follows, all from one sample in a study of blood T cell repertoires in COVID-19. Profiling relied on immunoSEQ multiplex PCR, and the TCRdb table lists in-frame clones only, not all of them. Counted here are around 90,000 clones, 85% occurring once; the ten biggest clones make up roughly 12%. The specimen sequenced was peripheral blood. Every receptor here comes from a woman aged 70-85 years with active or convalescent COVID-19. The CDR3 runs from the conserved cysteine through the conserved F or W. A D gene is named only where the DNA matches it firmly. Clone size, where shown, is once, few, many, or a class for clones that have expanded.

>TRBV13|TRBD1|TRBJ1-4|-
TGTGCCAGCAGCCCCCGGACAGGGTTTAATGAAAAACTGTTTTTT
CASSPRTGFNEKLFF
>TRBV3-1/TRBV3-2|TRBD1|TRBJ2-7|-
TGTGCCAGCAGTTCCCCCGACAGGGTCTACGAGCAGTACTTC
CASSSPDRVYEQYF
>TRBV18|TRBD1|TRBJ1-1|-
TGTGCCAGCTCACCGCCCTCAGGGGGTCGCACTGAAGCTTTCTTT
CASSPPSGGRTEAFF
>TRBV7-9|TRBD1|TRBJ1-4|-
TGTGCCAGCAGCCTGACAGGGAGTCGGGAAAAACTGTTTTTT
CASSLTGSREKLFF
>TRBV6-2/TRBV6-3|-|TRBJ1-2|-
TGTGCCAGCAGTCCGACTCAGGGATCTCGGGGCTACACCTTC
CASSPTQGSRGYTF
>TRBV19|TRBD2|TRBJ2-1|-
TGTGCCAGTAGTGTTCGGATAGCGGGACTTGCCTACAATGAGCAGTTCTTC
CASSVRIAGLAYNEQFF
>TRBV10-3|TRBD1|TRBJ2-1|-
TGTGCCATCAGTCTAGGACAGGCCTACAATGAGCAGTTCTTC
CAISLGQAYNEQFF
>TRBV5-1|TRBD1|TRBJ2-2|-
TGCGCCAGCAGCATCGGGACAGCGAACACCGGGGAGCTGTTTTTT
CASSIGTANTGELFF
>TRBV20-1|TRBD2|TRBJ2-5|-
TGCAGTGCTAGTCCCACGACTAGCCGAGAGACCCAGTACTTC
CSASPTTSRETQYF
>TRBV20-1|TRBD2|TRBJ2-3|-
TGCAGTGCTAGTTTAGCGGGGGGCGCCGATACGCAGTATTTT
CSASLAGGADTQYF
>TRBV7-9|-|TRBJ1-5|once
TGTGCCAGCAGCCACCCGCAGGGAGGTGCCCAGCATTTT
CASSHPQGGAQHF
>TRBV2|-|TRBJ2-5|few
TGTGCCAGCAGTCCGAGTCGGGTGGGAGAGACCCAGTACTTC
CASSPSRVGETQYF
>TRBV5-1|-|TRBJ1-3|-
TGCGCCAGCAGCCTGTCGGGTGGAACTGGAAACACCATATATTTT
CASSLSGGTGNTIYF
>TRBV3-1/TRBV3-2|-|TRBJ2-2|-
TGTGCCAGCAGCCCCCCGCGCGACACCGGGGAGCTGTTTTTT
CASSPPRDTGELFF
>TRBV5-6|TRBD1|TRBJ1-1|-
TGTGCCAGCAGCTTCCAAGGGGGCACGGTGATGAACACTGAAGCTTTCTTT
CASSFQGGTVMNTEAFF
>TRBV5-4|TRBD1|TRBJ1-2|-
TGTGCCAGCAGCGTACGGACAGGGGGCGAGGTTGGCTACACCTTC
CASSVRTGGEVGYTF
>TRBV5-1|TRBD1|TRBJ2-3|-
TGCGCCAGCAGCTTGGCCAGACAGGGCAGGACAGATACGCAGTATTTT
CASSLARQGRTDTQYF
>TRBV19|-|TRBJ2-3|-
TGTGCCTGCTCGTTCGGACAACCCACAGATACGCAGTATTTT
CACSFGQPTDTQYF
>TRBV7-2|-|TRBJ2-3|-
TGTGCCAGCAGCTCGCGTTGGACAGATACGCAGTATTTT
CASSSRWTDTQYF
>TRBV29-1|TRBD1|TRBJ2-5|-
TGCAGCGTGGGGGGACAGGGAGAGACCCAGTACTTC
CSVGGQGETQYF
>TRBV6-5|-|TRBJ2-5|-
TGTGCCAGCAGAGCGCCGGGTGCAGAGACCCAGTACTTC
CASRAPGAETQYF
>TRBV27|-|TRBJ1-3|-
TGTGCCAGCAGTCCCTGGGCTTCTGGAAACACCATATATTTT
CASSPWASGNTIYF
>TRBV6-1|-|TRBJ2-3|-
TGTGCCAGCAGTGAGTTGGTACAGGATACGCAGTATTTT
CASSELVQDTQYF
>TRBV9|-|TRBJ2-2|-
TGTGCCAGCAGGGAGGGATATCACACCGGGGAGCTGTTTTTT
CASREGYHTGELFF
>TRBV5-3|-|TRBJ1-4|-
TGTGCCAGAAGCTTGGCTCAGGGGTGGGATGAAAAACTGTTTTTT
CARSLAQGWDEKLFF
>TRBV3-1/TRBV3-2|-|TRBJ1-2|-
TGTGCCAGCAGCCAAATGTGGGGCGATGGCTACACCTTC
CASSQMWGDGYTF
>TRBV11-2|-|TRBJ2-7|-
TGTGCCAGCAGCCTCGCCTACGAGCAGTACTTC
CASSLAYEQYF
>TRBV6-1|TRBD2|TRBJ2-2|-
TGTGCCAGCAGTGAAAATCTAGCGGGGGCACCGAACACCGGGGAGCTGTTTTTT
CASSENLAGAPNTGELFF
>TRBV5-8|-|TRBJ2-1|-
TGTGCCAGCAGCAGACTGAGGAATGAGCAGTTCTTC
CASSRLRNEQFF